The 18 T cell receptor beta chains below were found in one sample sequenced in a study of graft-versus-host responses after intestinal transplantation. No cognate antigen is known for these TCRs. TCRdb keeps only in-frame clones here, not all; method: immunoSEQ multiplex PCR. The sample has approximately 79,000 clones, around 80% seen once. The sample in question was unstimulated CD4+ T cells sorted from spleen or lymph node cells, obtained before intestinal transplant. The receptor source for this set is a human donor who received an intestinal transplant.

The chain joins TRBV11-2 to TRBJ2-7; 8 bases are shared with TRBD2. CDR1 and CDR2 from the germline V gene are SGHAT and FQNNGV. The CDR3 loop spans 15 amino acids. V was pared by 0 bases and J by 4 bases, with 5 bases of the junction left unmatched. CDR3 in amino acids: CASSLDSGAVYEQYF. The CDR3 DNA follows: TGTGCCAGCAGCTTAGATAGCGGGGCGGTTTACGAGCAGTACTTC. Supplemented by reference TRBV11-2 and TRBJ2-7, the full variable domain reads EAGVAQSPRYKIIEKRQSVAFWCNPISGHATLYWYQQILGQGPKLLIQFQNNGVVDDSQLPKDRFSAERLKGVDSTLKIQPAKLEDSAVYLCASSLDSGAVYEQYFGPGTRLTVT.

This chain connects TRBV4-1 to TRBJ1-6, with TRBD1 matching over 7 bases. This CDR3 region has 16 residues. V lost 4 bases and J lost 13; bases outside the gene matches: 16. From germline, CDR1 is MGHRA and CDR2 YSYEKL. CDR3 nucleotide sequence: TGCGCCAGCAGCCGAGACATTGGACAGGCGTCAGGGCCCCTCCACTTT. Its protein product is CASSRDIGQASGPLHF.

J is TRBJ2-7 and V is TRBV27; 8 bases align to TRBD1. Germline CDR1 reads MNHEY; CDR2 reads SMNVEV (reference sequence). The length of the CDR3 is 11 residues. Trimming cost V 9 bases and J 6 bases; bases outside gene matches: 4. CDR3 amino acids: CASWTGIEQYF. CDR3 coding DNA: TGTGCCAGTTGGACAGGGATCGAGCAGTACTTC.

This rearrangement joins TRBV9 to TRBJ2-1; the match to TRBD2 covers 8 bases. V lost 0 bases, J lost 5 bases, and 4 bases stayed unmatched. Germline assignment: CDR1 SGDLS and CDR2 YYNGEE. The CDR3 has 15 amino acids. CDR3 loop: CASSVAGLVHNEQFF. The CDR3, as DNA: TGTGCCAGCAGCGTAGCGGGACTAGTCCACAATGAGCAGTTCTTC.

The genes are TRBV15 and TRBJ1-2; TRBD1 matches at 8 bases. The V and J ends lost 4 bases and 4 bases, in that order; junction bases with no gene match: 2. Germline CDR1 and CDR2: LNHNV and YYDKDF (reference sequence). CDR3 size: 13 residues. This CDR3 is CATSNRGFYGYTF. CDR3 nucleotide sequence: TGTGCCACCAGCAACAGGGGGTTCTATGGCTACACCTTC.

V is TRBV7-2 and J is TRBJ2-7; 7 positions match TRBD2. The length of the CDR3 is 17 residues. Germline V CDR1 and CDR2: SGHTA, FQGNSA. Trimming cost V 1 base and J 3 bases; bases outside gene matches: 12. CDR3 DNA sequence: TGTGCCAGCAGCTTAGTGGGTACGGGGAGGGCCCACTACGAGCAGTACTTC. It is translated as CASSLVGTGRAHYEQYF. Filled out from reference TRBV7-2 and TRBJ2-7, the complete variable domain reads GAGVSQSPSNKVTEKGKDVELRCDPISGHTALYWYRQSLGQGLEFLIYFQGNSAPDKSGLPSDRFSAERTGGSVSTLTIQRTQQEDSAVYLCASSLVGTGRAHYEQYFGPGTRLTVT.

The DNA of the CDR3 is TGTGCCAGCAGCCCCAGAGGTAGCGGGGGAGACAATGAGCAGTTCTTC. Its protein product is CASSPRGSGGDNEQFF. The chain has TRBV4-2 and TRBJ2-1, with 9 bases identical to TRBD2. This CDR3 comprises 16 residues. Germline loops: CDR1 LGHNA, CDR2 YNFKEQ. Trimming removed 4 bases from V and 5 bases from J; junction bases left unmatched: 9.

The chain recombines TRBV9 with TRBJ2-1; 7 bases line up with TRBD2. V was clipped by 4 bases and J by 5 bases; unmatched bases: 9. Germline CDR1 reads SGDLS; CDR2 reads YYNGEE. The CDR3 loop spans 15 amino acids. CDR3 sequence: CASSLGLGPDNEQFF. CDR3 DNA: TGTGCCAGCAGCTTAGGACTAGGCCCTGACAATGAGCAGTTCTTC.

The CDR3 DNA follows: TGTGCCAGCAGCTTGATCAGACAGGGGATCGTAGAGACCCAGTACTTC. Its translation: CASSLIRQGIVETQYF. The chain carries TRBV11-1 and TRBJ2-5; TRBD1 matches 8 bases. Germline values: CDR1 SGHAT, CDR2 FQDESV (reference sequence). V gave up 3 bases and J gave up 4 bases; unmatched junction bases: 10. The CDR3 runs to 16 residues.

V gene TRBV7-9 combines with J gene TRBJ2-7; the match to TRBD2 covers 13 bases. The length of the CDR3 is 15 residues. CDR1 SEHNR and CDR2 FQNEAQ come from the germline V gene (reference sequence). J gave up 3 bases and V 5 bases, and 4 bases lay outside the gene matches. The CDR3 sequence: CASSRLAGGHYEQYF. CDR3 DNA: TGTGCCAGCAGCAGACTAGCGGGGGGCCACTACGAGCAGTACTTC.

The genes are TRBV5-6 and TRBJ2-7; no reliable D call. Per the germline V gene, CDR1 is SGHDT and CDR2 is YYEEEE. The CDR3 runs 12 residues. V lost 0 bases to trimming and J lost 5 bases, with 6 bases between them. CDR3 sequence (DNA): TGTGCCAGCAGCTTGGCCCTCCACGAGCAGTACTTC. It translates to CASSLALHEQYF.

This clone was detected a few times. This chain uses TRBV5-1 with TRBJ1-2; TRBD1 matches at 11 bases. V lost 4 bases and J lost 4; bases outside the gene matches: 6. Per germline, CDR1 SGHRS and CDR2 YFSETQ. This CDR3 contains 15 residues. The CDR3 here is CASSRTGGYSYGYTF. CDR3 DNA sequence: TGCGCCAGCAGCCGGACAGGGGGCTATTCCTATGGCTACACCTTC.

This clone was observed a single time. The chain links TRBV28 to TRBJ2-1, with D uncertain. The CDR3 runs to 11 residues. Trimming took off 8 bases at V and 15 bases at J, with 17 bases between the two ends. Germline-derived CDR1 and CDR2 are MDHEN and SYDVKM. Here the CDR3 DNA reads TGTGCCAGCCGAGCGCCCCAGATTCTGTTCTTC. The encoded protein is CASRAPQILFF.

The J gene is TRBJ1-1, the V gene TRBV19; maybe TRBD1 (5 bases). There are 12 residues in the CDR3. The germline V and J ends were trimmed by 7 bases and 8 bases, with 14 bases remaining between them. Germline-derived CDR1 and CDR2 are LNHDA and SQIVND (reference sequence). CDR3 DNA: TGTGCCAGTACCCGGGGAGGGGTGGAAGCTTTCTTT. This sequence encodes CASTRGGVEAFF. The entire variable domain, with the rest obtained from reference TRBV19 and TRBJ1-1, is as follows: DGGITQSPKYLFRKEGQNVTLSCEQNLNHDAMYWYRQDPGQGLRLIYYSQIVNDFQKGDIAEGYSVSREKKESFPLTVTSAQKNPTAFYLCASTRGGVEAFFGQGTRLTVV.

The chain combines TRBV5-1 with TRBJ2-3; 9 positions agree with TRBD1. Germline CDR1 is SGHRS and CDR2 is YFSETQ. The CDR3 contains 15 residues. V dropped 4 bases and J dropped 4; count of bases not matched to a gene: 7. Written as DNA, the CDR3 is TGCGCCAGCAGCGCCGGACAGGGGTACTCAGATACGCAGTATTTT. Translation: CASSAGQGYSDTQYF.

The rearrangement joins TRBV19 to TRBJ2-5, with D possibly matching TRBD2 (5 bases). CDR3 length: 14 amino acids. The germline V gene has CDR1 LNHDA and CDR2 SQIVND (reference sequence). V dropped 5 bases and J dropped 7 bases, with 17 bases sitting between them. The CDR3 region is CASSPGSSWGTQYF. Written as DNA, the CDR3 is TGTGCCAGTAGTCCGGGATCTTCATGGGGGACCCAGTACTTC.

The chain combines TRBV7-9 with TRBJ2-7; TRBD2 agrees at 11 bases. The V and J ends lost 5 bases and 2 bases, in that order; junction bases with no gene match: 11. The CDR3 has 17 residues. Looked up from germline, CDR1 is SEHNR and CDR2 is FQNEAQ (reference sequence). CDR3 coding DNA: TGTGCCAGCAGCCGGGGGATGATAGCGGGAGGGCCCTACGAGCAGTACTTC. This gives the protein CASSRGMIAGGPYEQYF.

V usage is TRBV5-1 and J usage is TRBJ2-2; the D gene is possibly TRBD1 (6 bases). V was cut by 1 base and J by 3 bases, with 10 bases left in between. This CDR3 contains 15 residues. Germline loops: CDR1 SGHRS, CDR2 YFSETQ. The CDR3 spells CASSLPAGDTGELFF. As DNA, the CDR3 is TGCGCCAGCAGCTTGCCAGCAGGGGACACCGGGGAGCTGTTTTTT.